The entry below describes one T cell receptor beta chain. Its antigen is currently unknown. Trimming removed 3 bases at V and 2 bases at J, with 8 bases between. This CDR3 contains 13 residues. The TCRbeta library was prepared with unique molecular identifiers. Each CDR3 protein gets one entry after TCRdb re-called the PCR reads with MiXCR. The sample includes about 58,000 distinct CDR3 sequences, 40% to 55% of them seen just once. The sample originates from a study of T-cell reconstitution after alpha-beta-depleted transplantation in children. Findings and caveats of the study: At one year after transplant, newly produced T cells mostly accounted for T-cell counts and diversity.

The source material was PBMCs, mostly from graft donor cells, sampled 360 days after TCRalphabeta/CD19-depleted stem cell transplant. The receptor was isolated from a male patient aged 5 to 17 who had a stem cell transplant for acute lymphoblastic leukemia, so the T cells may come from the graft donor. This chain links TRBV12-3 or TRBV12-4 with TRBJ2-7; D is possibly TRBD2 (6 bases). CDR3 nucleotide sequence: TGTGCCAGCAGTTTTGGAGGGCCCTACGAGCAGTACTTC. It translates to CASSFGGPYEQYF.